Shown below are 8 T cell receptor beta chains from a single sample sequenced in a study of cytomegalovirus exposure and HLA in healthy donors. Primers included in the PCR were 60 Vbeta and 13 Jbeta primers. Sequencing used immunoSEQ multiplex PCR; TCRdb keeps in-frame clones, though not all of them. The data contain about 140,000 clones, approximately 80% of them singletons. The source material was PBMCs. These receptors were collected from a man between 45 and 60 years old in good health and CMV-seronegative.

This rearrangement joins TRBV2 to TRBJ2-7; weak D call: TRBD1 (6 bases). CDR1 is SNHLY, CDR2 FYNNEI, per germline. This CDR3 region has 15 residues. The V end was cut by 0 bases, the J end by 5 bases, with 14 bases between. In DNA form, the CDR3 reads TGTGCCAGCAGTGAAGCGTTGGGCAGGACAGACGAGCAGTACTTC. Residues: CASSEALGRTDEQYF.

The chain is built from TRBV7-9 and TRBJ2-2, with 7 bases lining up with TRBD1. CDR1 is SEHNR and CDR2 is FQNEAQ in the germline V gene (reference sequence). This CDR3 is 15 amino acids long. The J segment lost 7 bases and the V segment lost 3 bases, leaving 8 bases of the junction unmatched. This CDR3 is CASSLGQSQIGELFF. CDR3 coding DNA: TGTGCCAGCAGCTTGGGACAGTCCCAGATCGGGGAGCTGTTTTTT.

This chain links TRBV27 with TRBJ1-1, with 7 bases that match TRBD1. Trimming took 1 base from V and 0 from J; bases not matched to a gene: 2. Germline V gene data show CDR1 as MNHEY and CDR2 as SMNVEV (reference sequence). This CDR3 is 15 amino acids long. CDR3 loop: CASSLLGQLNTEAFF. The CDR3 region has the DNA TGTGCCAGCAGTTTATTGGGACAGCTGAACACTGAAGCTTTCTTT.

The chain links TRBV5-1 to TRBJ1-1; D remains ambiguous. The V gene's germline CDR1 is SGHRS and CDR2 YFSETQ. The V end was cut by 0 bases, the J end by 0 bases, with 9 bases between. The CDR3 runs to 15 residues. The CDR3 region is CASSLDRSMNTEAFF. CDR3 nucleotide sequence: TGCGCCAGCAGCTTGGATCGGTCTATGAACACTGAAGCTTTCTTT.

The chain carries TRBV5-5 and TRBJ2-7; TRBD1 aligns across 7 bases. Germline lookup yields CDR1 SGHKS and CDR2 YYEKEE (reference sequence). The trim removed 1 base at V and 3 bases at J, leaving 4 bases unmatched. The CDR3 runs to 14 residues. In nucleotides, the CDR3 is TGTGCCAGCAGCTTGTCACAGGGGAACTACGAGCAGTACTTC. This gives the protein CASSLSQGNYEQYF.

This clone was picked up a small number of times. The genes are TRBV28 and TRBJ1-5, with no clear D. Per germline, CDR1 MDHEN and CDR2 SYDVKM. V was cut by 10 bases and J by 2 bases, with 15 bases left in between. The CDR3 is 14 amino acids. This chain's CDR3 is CATSRAGGNQPQHF. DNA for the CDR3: TGTGCCACTTCTCGGGCGGGAGGCAATCAGCCCCAGCATTTT.

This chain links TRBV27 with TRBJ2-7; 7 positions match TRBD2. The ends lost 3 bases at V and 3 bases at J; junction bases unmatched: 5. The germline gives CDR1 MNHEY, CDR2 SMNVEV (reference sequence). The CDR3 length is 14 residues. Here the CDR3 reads CASSFREGHYEQYF. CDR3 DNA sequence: TGTGCCAGCAGTTTTAGGGAGGGCCACTACGAGCAGTACTTC.

In DNA, the CDR3 is TGTGCCAGCAGCGCCCCCGGGGCGGGGGTCCAAGAGACCCAGTACTTC. Translating it yields CASSAPGAGVQETQYF. This rearrangement joins TRBV5-5 to TRBJ2-5, with 7 bases matching TRBD2. The CDR3 sequence is 16 residues long. CDR1 SGHKS and CDR2 YYEKEE come from the germline V gene (reference sequence). V shed 4 bases, J shed 1 base, and the junction held 10 bases outside the gene matches.